This is a list of T cell receptor beta chains from one sample in a study of cytomegalovirus exposure and HLA in healthy donors. The assay was immunoSEQ multiplex PCR, and TCRdb's table has in-frame clones only and misses some. The sample holds approximately 180,000 clones, roughly 80% seen once. What was sequenced was PBMCs. The receptors here all came from a man younger than 35 in good health and CMV-seronegative. CDR3s include the opening cysteine and the closing phenylalanine or tryptophan. D genes are given only for firm matches. For some rows the clone size is stated as once, few or many, or as a class when expanded; others skip it.

>15|-|TRBV7-9|TRBJ2-2|-
CASSHPESYTGELFF
TGTGCCAGCAGCCACCCGGAGAGCTACACCGGGGAGCTGTTTTTT
>17|-|TRBV9|TRBJ2-2|TRBD1
CASSNRDRGTHTGELFF
TGTGCCAGCAGTAACCGGGACAGGGGGACTCACACCGGGGAGCTGTTTTTT
>15|-|TRBV11-2|TRBJ2-7|-
CASSLVAGGPYEQYF
TGTGCCAGCAGCTTAGTCGCTGGAGGTCCCTACGAGCAGTACTTC
>15|-|TRBV5-1|TRBJ2-5|TRBD2
CASSSLAGVEETQYF
TGCGCCAGCAGCTCCCTAGCGGGAGTGGAAGAGACCCAGTACTTC
>15|few|TRBV4-3|TRBJ2-1|-
CASSLATSSYNEQFF
TGCGCCAGCAGCCTAGCGACAAGCTCCTACAATGAGCAGTTCTTC
>13|-|TRBV5-6|TRBJ2-5|TRBD1
CASGAGGQETQYF
TGTGCCAGCGGGGCAGGGGGTCAAGAGACCCAGTACTTC
>22|-|TRBV9|TRBJ2-6|TRBD2
CASSVEGSGGARSYSGANVLTF
TGTGCCAGCAGCGTAGAAGGTAGCGGGGGAGCGCGGTCCTACTCTGGGGCCAACGTCCTGACTTTC
>14|-|TRBV7-2|TRBJ2-3|-
CASSFSGGTDTQYF
TGTGCCAGCAGCTTCAGCGGAGGGACAGATACGCAGTATTTT
>13|few|TRBV29-1|TRBJ2-4|-
CSVVGGSKNIQYF
TGCAGCGTTGTTGGGGGGAGCAAAAACATTCAGTACTTC
>16|once|TRBV7-9|TRBJ1-3|-
CASSILSAGAGNTIYF
TGTGCCAGCAGCATCCTCTCCGCGGGGGCTGGAAACACCATATATTTT
>14|-|TRBV29-1|TRBJ2-7|TRBD2
CSVRAGSGETEQYF
TGCAGCGTCAGAGCGGGATCGGGGGAAACCGAGCAGTACTTC
>13|-|TRBV15|TRBJ2-3|-
CATSREYPDTQYF
TGTGCCACCAGCAGAGAGTATCCCGATACGCAGTATTTT
>16|-|TRBV28|TRBJ1-1|TRBD1
CASSAFTGDRNTEAFF
TGTGCCAGCAGTGCTTTTACAGGGGATAGGAACACTGAAGCTTTCTTT
>16|-|TRBV28|TRBJ2-7|TRBD1
CASSPPGQGSRVEQYF
TGTGCCAGCAGTCCACCGGGACAGGGGAGTAGGGTGGAGCAGTACTTC
>18|-|TRBV7-9|TRBJ2-7|TRBD2
CASSLLTGTIGIYYEQYF
TGTGCCAGCAGCTTGTTAACGGGGACTATTGGAATCTACTACGAGCAGTACTTC
>16|-|TRBV5-1|TRBJ1-1|-
CASSFGGSLRGTEAFF
TGCGCCAGCAGCTTCGGGGGGTCTCTCCGGGGCACTGAAGCTTTCTTT
>15|-|TRBV28|TRBJ1-5|-
CASSLSTGKSQPQHF
TGTGCCAGCAGTTTAAGTACAGGGAAGAGTCAGCCCCAGCATTTT
>13|-|TRBV6-5|TRBJ2-7|-
CASSYPGDYEQYF
TGTGCCAGCAGTTACCCTGGAGACTACGAGCAGTACTTC
>11|once|TRBV7-9|TRBJ1-2|-
CASSPTGGYTF
TGTGCCAGCAGCCCTACGGGGGGCTACACCTTC
>12|-|TRBV30|TRBJ2-7|-
CAWSIGGYEQYF
TGTGCCTGGAGTATAGGGGGCTACGAGCAGTACTTC
>13|-|TRBV29-1|TRBJ2-1|TRBD1
CSAPLTGLNEQFF
TGCAGCGCCCCCTTGACAGGGCTCAATGAGCAGTTCTTC
>15|-|TRBV5-1|TRBJ2-7|TRBD1
CASSLGGQSSYEQYF
TGCGCCAGCAGCTTGGGGGGACAGAGCTCCTACGAGCAGTACTTC
>15|-|TRBV5-1|TRBJ2-7|TRBD2
CASSLALAGSYEQYF
TGCGCCAGCAGCTTGGCACTAGCGGGTTCCTACGAGCAGTACTTC
>14|-|TRBV5-1|TRBJ1-1|-
CASSLEVGGTEAFF
TGCGCCAGCAGCTTGGAGGTCGGGGGCACTGAAGCTTTCTTT
>15|-|TRBV12-5|TRBJ1-5|TRBD1
CASGLALDRTQPQHF
TGTGCTAGTGGTTTGGCCTTGGACAGGACCCAGCCCCAGCATTTT
>15|-|TRBV6-4|TRBJ1-5|-
CASIGTLAGHQPQHF
TGTGCCAGCATTGGGACGCTCGCGGGGCATCAGCCCCAGCATTTT
>15|few|TRBV12-5|TRBJ2-6|-
CASGLLPAGANVLTF
TGTGCTAGTGGTTTGCTCCCAGCTGGGGCCAACGTCCTGACTTTC
>15|-|TRBV6-5|TRBJ2-1|-
CASSYRGRSYNEQFF
TGTGCCAGCAGTTACAGGGGAAGGTCCTACAATGAGCAGTTCTTC
>17|-|TRBV28|TRBJ1-5|TRBD1
CASSSDNGTGRNQPQHF
TGTGCCAGCAGTTCAGATAATGGGACAGGGCGAAATCAGCCCCAGCATTTT
>16|-|TRBV28|TRBJ1-6|TRBD1
CASSSGGSWYNSPLHF
TGTGCCAGCAGTTCAGGGGGCAGCTGGTATAATTCACCCCTCCACTTT
>14|-|TRBV10-2|TRBJ1-2|-
CASSEVELNYGYTF
TGCGCCAGCAGTGAGGTGGAGTTGAACTATGGCTACACCTTC
>15|-|TRBV7-9|TRBJ1-1|TRBD1
CASRNRGSRNTEAFF
TGTGCCAGCAGAAACAGGGGTTCCAGGAACACTGAAGCTTTCTTT
>10|-|TRBV25-1|TRBJ1-1|-
CASQGTEAFF
TGTGCCTCTCAGGGCACTGAAGCTTTCTTT
>14|-|TRBV7-9|TRBJ2-7|TRBD2
CASSSPGTSFEQYF
TGTGCCAGCAGCTCTCCTGGGACTAGCTTCGAGCAGTACTTC
>14|-|TRBV19|TRBJ1-4|-
CASSPQGGREKLFF
TGTGCCAGTAGTCCCCAGGGAGGGCGTGAAAAACTGTTTTTT